These 5 T cell receptor beta chains were all obtained from the same sample, sequenced in a study of T cell responses to AZD1222 COVID-19 vaccine. Measured with immunoSEQ multiplex PCR; TCRdb has only the in-frame clones, and not every one. This sample has more than 65,000 clones, with less than 90% found just once. Sequenced material: peripheral blood, taken on day 0 of AZD1222 vaccination. The receptors come from an adult in good health.

The CDR3 coding sequence is TGTGCCATCAGTGAGTCTGGCGGGGGTTACAATGAGCAGTTCTTC. It is translated as CAISESGGGYNEQFF. The chain couples TRBV10-3 to TRBJ2-1, with 7 bases aligning to TRBD2. CDR3 size: 15 residues. Germline V gene data show CDR1 as ENHRY and CDR2 as SYGVKD. The trim removed 0 bases at V and 4 bases at J, leaving 3 bases unmatched.

The chain joins TRBV19 to TRBJ2-7, with D perhaps matching TRBD1 (5 bases). CDR3 length: 14 amino acids. Germline CDR1 and CDR2: LNHDA and SQIVND (reference sequence). Trimming removed 4 bases at V and 2 bases at J, with 12 bases between. For the CDR3, the DNA is TGTGCCAGTAGTAGGGCACAGGTGGCCTACGAGCAGTACTTC. It codes for CASSRAQVAYEQYF.

Here the CDR3 DNA reads TGTGCCAGCAGCTTGGACAGGGGTGCAACTAATGAAAAACTGTTTTTT. Its protein is CASSLDRGATNEKLFF. This chain connects TRBV7-2 to TRBJ1-4, with TRBD1 identical over 9 bases. The CDR3 covers 16 residues. V lost 3 bases and J lost 0; bases outside the gene matches: 2. Germline CDR1 SGHTA, CDR2 FQGNSA.

V and J are TRBV3-1 (or the pseudogene TRBV3-2) and TRBJ1-2, with D unclear. The CDR3 has 14 amino acids. Deletions cut 3 bases from V and 7 bases from J, with 15 bases between. Germline V lookup: CDR1 LGHDT, CDR2 YNNKEL (reference sequence). Here the CDR3 DNA reads TGTGCCAGCAGCCAGCCTGGACGATGGTCTGGCTACACCTTC. As protein: CASSQPGRWSGYTF.

This chain uses TRBV2 with TRBJ1-6, with D possibly TRBD1 on 5 matching bases. The CDR3 has 14 amino acids. CDR1 is SNHLY and CDR2 is FYNNEI in the germline V gene. V was pared by 6 bases and J by 9 bases, with 15 bases between. The CDR3 spells CASRAGTDRSPLHF. The CDR3 DNA sequence: TGTGCCAGCAGGGCCGGGACTGACCGTTCACCCCTCCACTTT.